This T cell receptor (beta chain) was captured by sequencing in a study of T cells in Graves' hyperthyroidism and ophthalmopathy. About the research overall: Upon initial diagnosis and before any treatment, peripheral blood was collected.

The TCR beta CDR3 regions underwent amplification using RNA transcripts as the source. First-round RT-PCR of the TCR CDR3 relied on the HTBI primer set. A single record per CDR3 protein comes from TCRdb applying MiXCR to the multiplex PCR reads. The table has under 300,000 distinct CDR3 sequences, about 14% seen once. This CDR3 contains 15 residues. Trimming took 8 bases from V and 5 from J, leaving 22 bases between them. The germline V gene has CDR1 SNHLY and CDR2 FYNNEI. Details on this clonotype: A much larger clonotype is one base distant, so this may be a read error.

Sequenced: blood. The chain recombines TRBV2 with TRBJ2-7, with D perhaps given as TRBD1 or TRBD2 (5 bases each). This clonotype was sampled from a woman between 35 and 50 years old with Graves' hyperthyroidism that later progressed to Graves' ophthalmopathy. In nucleotides, the CDR3 is TGTGCCAGCGAAGAATTAACGGGACGATACCACGAGCAGTACTTC. It encodes CASEELTGRYHEQYF.